The 25 T cell receptor beta chains given below trace back to one sample, sequenced in a study of kidney transplant recipient with SARS-CoV-2 infection. Each CDR3 protein gets one entry after TCRdb re-called the reads with MiXCR. The sample yields under 300,000 distinct CDR3 sequences, around 26% seen once. Sequences were derived from a blood sample, sampled at baseline and between days 110 and 120 from a kidney transplant recipient. These receptors were obtained from a young adult male patient who had COVID-19 and was a kidney transplant recipient. The T cells may come from the graft donor.

This clonotype has at least ten counts. The CDR3 nucleotides are TGTGCCAGCAGCTTGTTTGGGATAAGGGGCTACACCTTC. Translation: CASSLFGIRGYTF. The rearrangement uses TRBV5-6 and TRBJ1-2; no definite D call. Trimming shortened V by 1 base and J by 8 bases, and 12 bases separated the two germline ends. Germline V gene lookup returns CDR1 SGHDT and CDR2 YYEEEE. CDR3 length: 13 residues. The full variable domain, completed using reference TRBV5-6 and TRBJ1-2, is DAGVTQSPTHLIKTRGQQVTLRCSPKSGHDTVSWYQQALGQGPQFIFQYYEEEERQRGNFPDRFSGHQFPNYSSELNVNALLLGDSALYLCASSLFGIRGYTFGSGTRLTVV.

This clonotype occurred a few times. This sequence joins TRBV20-1 and TRBJ2-4; 7 bases align to TRBD1. Germline-derived CDR1 and CDR2 are DFQATT and SNEGSKA (reference sequence). J was trimmed by 4 bases and V by 6 bases; bases with no gene match: 15. CDR3 size: 16 residues. CDR3 nucleotide sequence: TGCAGTGCCTTCCCCGACAGGGCCGTTTCGAAAAACATTCAGTACTTC. It specifies CSAFPDRAVSKNIQYF.

This clonotype was seen ten or more times. The rearrangement joins TRBV15 to TRBJ1-4, with a tentative D call TRBD1 (5 bases). V was shortened by 0 bases and J by 8 bases, with 10 bases between the two germline ends. This CDR3 region has 14 residues. Germline V gives CDR1 LNHNV, CDR2 YYDKDF (reference sequence). The CDR3 DNA follows: TGTGCCACCAGCAGAGACAGGGTGGTAGAAAAACTGTTTTTT. Its protein product is CATSRDRVVEKLFF.

This clonotype has a single count. A much bigger clone sits one base away, suggesting this may be a read error. This chain links TRBV6-6 with TRBJ1-2, with D possibly TRBD1 on 5 matching bases. Germline-derived CDR1 and CDR2 are MNHNY and SVGAGI (reference sequence). The CDR3 is 14 residues long. The CDR3 here is CASSSAGINYGCTF. Here the CDR3 DNA reads TGTGCCAGCAGTTCAGCAGGGATTAACTATGGCTGCACCTTC.

This clonotype was recorded once. A much larger clone is a single base away; this may be a read error. The gene calls are TRBV9 and TRBJ1-6; D remains unclear. Germline CDR1 is SGDLS and CDR2 is YYNGEE. This CDR3 comprises 15 residues. The CDR3 spells CASSARSSYNSPPHF. The CDR3 DNA follows: TGTGCCAGCAGCGCCAGAAGCTCCTATAATTCACCCCCCCACTTT.

This clonotype has a handful of counts. The genes are TRBV11-2 and TRBJ2-1; 11 bases are a match to TRBD2. The CDR3 runs to 14 residues. CDR1 is SGHAT, CDR2 FQNNGV, per germline. V was pared by 5 bases and J by 6 bases, with 3 bases of the junction left unmatched. CDR3 protein: CASSPTSGINEQFF. In DNA, the CDR3 is TGTGCCAGCAGCCCGACTAGCGGGATCAATGAGCAGTTCTTC.

This clonotype was observed many times. V is TRBV4-2 and J is TRBJ1-2; possibly TRBD1 for D (6 bases). Trimming removed 0 bases from V and 8 bases from J, with 22 bases in between. This CDR3 contains 17 residues. Germline V CDR1 and CDR2: LGHNA, YNFKEQ. CDR3 DNA: TGTGCCAGCAGCCAAGATACGAATAGGTTCGGGGGCGGGGGCTACACCTTC. It encodes CASSQDTNRFGGGGYTF.

This clonotype was seen repeatedly, ten times or more. The chain joins TRBV19 to TRBJ2-7, with TRBD1 identical over 10 bases. CDR1 and CDR2 (germline): LNHDA, SQIVND (reference sequence). Losses at the gene ends were 3 bases for V and 4 bases for J; bases not matched to a gene: 3. The CDR3 length is 14 residues. DNA of the CDR3: TGTGCCAGTAGTATTCCGGGACAGGGGTACGAGCAGTACTTC. This sequence encodes CASSIPGQGYEQYF.

This clonotype was recorded at least ten times. The rearrangement joins TRBV5-6 to TRBJ1-5, with 10 bases identical to TRBD1. Germline lookup yields CDR1 SGHDT and CDR2 YYEEEE. This CDR3 has 15 amino acids. The J segment lost 4 bases and the V segment lost 4 bases, leaving 5 bases of the junction unmatched. The DNA for the CDR3 is TGTGCCAGCAGCCCCCGGGACAGGGGTAATCAGCCCCAGCATTTT. Translated: CASSPRDRGNQPQHF.

This clonotype was recorded many times. V and J are TRBV6-6 and TRBJ2-7; TRBD2 matches at 8 bases. Germline CDR1 reads MNHNY; CDR2 reads SVGAGI (reference sequence). The junction had 8 bases not matched to a gene; V was cut back by 0 bases and J by 7 bases. This CDR3 spans 15 amino acids. The CDR3 spells CASSYSVSGSQEQYF. CDR3 DNA sequence: TGTGCCAGCAGTTACTCTGTCAGCGGGAGCCAAGAGCAGTACTTC.

On this clonotype: Mismatch with germline at one junction end may stem from a read error. The rearrangement links TRBV2 to TRBJ1-1, with unresolved D. Germline assignment: CDR1 SNHLY and CDR2 FYNNEI. The CDR3 consists of 11 residues. The CDR3: CASSRIPEAFF. CDR3 nucleotides: TGTGCCAGCAGTCGGATCCCTGAAGCCTTCTTT.

This clonotype was seen a few times. CDR3 DNA: TGCGCCAGCAGTGAAGAAGTGGTGGACGCAGATACGCAGTATTTT. The encoded protein is CASSEEVVDADTQYF. V is TRBV10-1 and J is TRBJ2-3; D gene unclear. There are 15 residues in the CDR3. Trimming cost V 3 bases and J 4 bases, with 14 bases left between them. Germline lookup yields CDR1 WNHNN and CDR2 SYGVQD (reference sequence).

This clonotype was found many times. The rearrangement uses TRBV5-4 and TRBJ1-1; D is ambiguous. Trimming stripped 0 bases from V and 4 bases from J, with 10 bases between. Germline V lookup: CDR1 SGHNT, CDR2 YYREEE (reference sequence). The CDR3 is 14 amino acids. The CDR3 sequence: CASSLEGIGTEAFF. The CDR3, as DNA: TGTGCCAGCAGCTTGGAAGGTATTGGCACTGAAGCTTTCTTT. Full variable domain (missing parts from reference TRBV5-4 and TRBJ1-1): ETGVTQSPTHLIKTRGQQVTLRCSSQSGHNTVSWYQQALGQGPQFIFQYYREEENGRGNFPPRFSGLQFPNYSSELNVNALELDDSALYLCASSLEGIGTEAFFGQGTRLTVV.

A note on this clonotype: This clone may be a read error of a much larger clone one base away. The CDR3, as DNA: TGTACCAGCAGCTCCTGGGAGAACACTGAAGCTTTCTTT. Translation: CTSSSWENTEAFF. The chain carries TRBV7-8 and TRBJ1-1, with D unclear. CDR3 length equals 13 residues. The V gene's germline CDR1 is SGHVS and CDR2 FQNEAQ.

The chain joins TRBV28 to TRBJ2-5, with TRBD2 matching 7 bases. CDR3 length: 14 residues. CDR1 MDHEN and CDR2 SYDVKM come from the germline V gene. The V gene end was trimmed by 7 bases and the J gene end by 0 bases; junction bases not matched to a gene: 5. The CDR3: CASTLLANQETQYF. CDR3 in DNA: TGTGCCAGCACCTTACTAGCGAACCAAGAGACCCAGTACTTC.

A word on this clonotype: A much larger clone lies one base from this, so it may be a read error. The J gene is TRBJ2-1, the V gene TRBV7-9, with D tentatively TRBD2 (7 bases). The CDR3 length is 16 residues. The germline gives CDR1 SEHNR, CDR2 FQNEAQ (reference sequence). V shed 10 bases and J shed 12 bases, with 31 bases lying between them. In DNA, the CDR3 is TGTGCCATCCAACGGGGTAGGGGGGACTATCCGGAATGGCAGTTCTTC. This translates into CAIQRGRGDYPEWQFF.

Many counts were recorded for this clonotype. The chain is built from TRBV6-2 or TRBV6-3 and TRBJ1-6; D gene uncertain. Germline CDR1 is MNHEY and CDR2 is SVGEGT. Trimming took off 11 bases at V and 6 bases at J, with 14 bases between the two ends. This CDR3 spans 13 amino acids. The CDR3 loop reads CAPNGSGNSPLHF. Here the CDR3 DNA reads TGTGCCCCAAACGGTTCTGGTAATTCACCCCTCCACTTT.

This clonotype was observed at least ten times. V gene TRBV19 combines with J gene TRBJ1-5; 11 nucleotides line up with TRBD1. The trim removed 4 bases at V and 6 bases at J, leaving 5 bases unmatched. CDR3 length: 15 residues. Germline V gene data show CDR1 as LNHDA and CDR2 as SQIVND (reference sequence). The CDR3 DNA follows: TGTGCCAGTAGTACGGGGACAGGGGGTATTCAGCCCCAGCATTTT. Translating gives CASSTGTGGIQPQHF.

Ten or more counts support this clonotype. This sequence joins TRBV12-3 or TRBV12-4 and TRBJ1-1, with TRBD1 matching 7 bases. This CDR3 has 13 residues. V lost 8 bases and J lost 0; bases outside the gene matches: 3. The CDR3 coding sequence is TGTGCCAGCGGGAGGGGGCTGAACACTGAAGCTTTCTTT. It codes for CASGRGLNTEAFF.

About this clonotype: One base away lies a much larger clone, so this may be a sequencing read error. The chain combines TRBV4-2 with TRBJ2-3; D possibly uses TRBD1 or TRBD2 (7 bases each). The CDR3 length is 16 residues. CDR1 is LGHNA, CDR2 YNFKEQ, per germline. Trimming left V 4 bases short and J 3 bases short, with 17 bases between. The CDR3 here is CASSPLRGGPTDTQYF. CDR3 coding DNA: TGTGCCAGCAGCCCGCTCAGGGGGGGCCCTACAGATACGCAGTATTTT.

Worth noting for this clonotype: This may be a read error: a much more frequent sequence differs by one nucleotide. This chain connects TRBV11-1 to TRBJ1-2; no definite D call. Germline assignment: CDR1 SGHAT and CDR2 FQDESV (reference sequence). There are 17 residues in the CDR3. CDR3 in DNA: TGTGCCGGCAGCGGCCATTTTAAGGCTGGAAAGACCTATGGCTACACCTTC. It yields the protein CAGSGHFKAGKTYGYTF.

This clonotype turned up a few times. The rearrangement uses TRBV10-3 and TRBJ2-2, with 8 nucleotides matching TRBD2. Trimming cost V 0 bases and J 7 bases; bases outside gene matches: 7. Germline V gene sequence: CDR1 ENHRY, CDR2 SYGVKD. This CDR3 has 16 amino acids. This CDR3 is CAISESTAGVIGELFF. In DNA form, the CDR3 reads TGTGCCATCAGTGAGTCGACAGCGGGAGTCATCGGGGAGCTGTTTTTT.

This clonotype was seen a handful of times. This chain joins TRBV3-1 and TRBJ2-3, with D possibly matching TRBD2 (5 bases). Trimming took 0 bases from V and 3 from J, leaving 16 bases between them. This CDR3 has 17 amino acids. Germline-derived CDR1 and CDR2 are LGHDT and YNNKEL (reference sequence). In nucleotides, the CDR3 is TGTGCCAGCAGCCAAGAAGGAGGTATTCCTGCAACAGATACGCAGTATTTT. Amino acids: CASSQEGGIPATDTQYF.

This clonotype has just one count. This may stem from a read error, because a much larger clone lies one nucleotide away. The CDR3 ends on some other residue instead of the conserved phenylalanine or tryptophan, so this is likely a read error. J is TRBJ2-7 and V is TRBV4-3, with 12 bases lining up with TRBD2. Germline V gene sequence: CDR1 LGHNA, CDR2 YSLEER. The V segment lost 1 base and the J segment 3 bases; nucleotides outside the gene matches: 7. The CDR3 is 17 residues long. The CDR3 sequence is CASSQGKTSGSGYEQYS. In DNA, the CDR3 is TGCGCCAGCAGCCAAGGAAAGACTAGCGGGAGCGGCTACGAGCAGTACTCC.

This clonotype has a count of ten or more. The chain is built from TRBV6-2 or TRBV6-3 and TRBJ1-2; D possibly corresponds to TRBD1 (5 bases). This CDR3 has 13 amino acids. The V and J ends lost 2 bases and 6 bases respectively, with 10 bases between them. Germline V CDR1 and CDR2: MNHEY, SVGEGT. CDR3 loop: CASSYQGFHGYTF. The CDR3 DNA is TGTGCCAGCAGTTACCAGGGATTTCATGGCTACACCTTC.